This T cell receptor beta chain stems from a study of shared clonotypes between healthy human individuals. Study-level information: Each donor's CD8 memory used one plate, CD8 naive two, each CD4 subset three.

TCRdb keeps only in-frame clones here, not all; method: immunoSEQ multiplex PCR. The profile shows roughly 1,100,000 clones, approximately 70% of them singletons. Germline-derived CDR1 and CDR2 are MNHEY and SMNVEV (reference sequence). Trimming took 8 bases from V and 3 from J, leaving 11 bases between them. This CDR3 spans 12 amino acids. Study conclusions and caveats: Clonotype sharing across a few donors was observed for around 5% of naive CD4 clonotypes.

Remarks on this clone: Its antigen is not known.

All donors qualified as healthy HIV-negative adults and had experienced no recent acute infections or vaccinations. In the CD4+ fraction, cells were divided into CD45RA+ naive and CD45RA-negative memory subsets. This sequence originates from a young man in good health. The sequencing sample was made of memory CD4+ T cells sorted from blood. Subset here: CD45RA-negative fraction. The V call is TRBV27, the J call TRBJ2-7, with a weak D call TRBD2 (5 bases). CDR3 sequence: CASQTTNYEQYF. CDR3 in DNA: TGTGCCAGCCAGACTACAAACTACGAGCAGTACTTC.